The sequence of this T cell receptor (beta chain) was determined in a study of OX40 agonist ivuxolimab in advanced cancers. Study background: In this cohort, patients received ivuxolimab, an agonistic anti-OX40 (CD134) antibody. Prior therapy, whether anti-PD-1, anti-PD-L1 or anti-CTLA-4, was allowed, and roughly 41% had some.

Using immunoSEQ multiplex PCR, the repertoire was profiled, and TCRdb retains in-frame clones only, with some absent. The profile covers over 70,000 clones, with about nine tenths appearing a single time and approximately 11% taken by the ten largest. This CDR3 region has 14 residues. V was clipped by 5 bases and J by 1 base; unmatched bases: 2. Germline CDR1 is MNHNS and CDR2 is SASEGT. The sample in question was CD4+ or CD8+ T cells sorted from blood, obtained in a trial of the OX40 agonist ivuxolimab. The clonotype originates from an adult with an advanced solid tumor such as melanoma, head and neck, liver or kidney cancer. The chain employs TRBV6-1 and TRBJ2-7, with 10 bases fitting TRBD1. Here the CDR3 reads CASSTGQGSYEQYF. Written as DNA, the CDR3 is TGTGCCAGCAGTACGGGACAGGGGTCCTACGAGCAGTACTTC.